This TCR beta chain was captured in a study of shared clonotypes between healthy human individuals. Sorted subsets were amplified in replicate PCRs using 200 ng DNA, around 30,000 T cell genomes. The table came from immunoSEQ multiplex PCR; TCRdb's copy has only in-frame clones and leaves some out. The data show about 2.2 million clones, 80% to 95% seen once. The naive CD8 fraction comprised CD45RO-negative cells positively selected for CCR7 and excluded terminally differentiated effector memory CD45RA+ cells. Trimming stripped 4 bases from V and 3 bases from J, with 13 bases between. Germline CDR1 reads MNHNS; CDR2 reads SASEGT. The CDR3 covers 16 residues.

The specimen was naive CD8+ T cells from PBMCs. This chain links TRBV6-1 with TRBJ2-6; a possible D gene is TRBD2 (5 bases). This TCR was recovered from a man aged 18 to 35 in good health. Some clones in this sample may be carry-over from other donors' samples. CDR3 bases: TGTGCCAGCAGTGCGCTAGCACCTGGTGGGGCCAACGTCCTGACTTTC. Translation gives CASSALAPGGANVLTF.